This T cell receptor (beta chain) was observed in a study of shared clonotypes between healthy human individuals. This CDR3 is built from 11 residues. Study conclusions and caveats: Shared across a few donors were roughly 4.7% of the naive CD4 clonotypes. At large depth, rarefaction still showed sorted-subset sequencing to be incomplete.

An even split of each subset's genomic DNA across several immunoSEQ plates was performed. The method was immunoSEQ multiplex PCR; TCRdb's version includes in-frame clones alone and lacks a portion of them. The table shows around 1,900,000 clones, with just under 95% occurring only once. In regard to this clone: The antigen is not known.

Naivety among CD8 cells was defined by CD45RO negativity and positive CCR7 selection, thereby excluding terminally differentiated effector memory CD45RA+ cells. This TCR derives from a man between 18 and 35 years old in good health. Some clones in this sample may be carry-over from other donors' samples. The chain carries TRBV21-1 and TRBJ1-2; the table's D call, TRBD1, was not checked against the DNA. TRBV21-1 is a pseudogene locus. Sequenced material: naive CD8+ T cells from PBMCs. In DNA form, the CDR3 reads TGTGCCGCCAGGGGAAGGTATGGCTACACCTTC. It yields the protein CAARGRYGYTF.